This T cell receptor (beta chain) was sequenced in a study of T cell changes during pregnancy in multiple sclerosis. Only in-frame clones appear in the TCRdb table, and some are missing; sequencing was by immunoSEQ multiplex PCR. The table records around 75,000 clones, about 89% of them present only once. V lost 6 bases, J lost 4 bases, and 14 bases stayed unmatched. The germline CDR1 and CDR2 sequences are KGHSH and LQKENI. The CDR3 has 16 amino acids. The receptor comes from a female donor in good health, enrolled as a control in a pregnancy study. V and J are TRBV18 and TRBJ1-2, with 7 bases aligning to TRBD1. The sequencing used peripheral blood, collected in the first trimester of pregnancy. Here the CDR3 reads CASSQDRDHVLYGYTF. For the CDR3, the DNA is TGTGCCAGCTCTCAAGACAGGGACCATGTACTCTATGGCTACACCTTC.